This entry lists 16 T cell receptor beta chains sequenced from one sample in a study of response to subunit inactivated influenza vaccine. TCRdb redid the calling of the RT-PCR reads with MiXCR, one entry per CDR3 protein. The table lists about 190,000 distinct CDR3 sequences, about an eighth of them singletons, with about a quarter in the top ten. Material: CD8+ T cells sorted from PBMCs, obtained 4 to 6 days after vaccination. The origin of the receptors is a man aged 50-59 years who received an inactivated influenza vaccine.

This clonotype appeared a few times. The chain links TRBV6-2 or TRBV6-3 to TRBJ2-1; 9 nucleotides line up with TRBD2. CDR1 MNHEY and CDR2 SVGEGT come from the germline V gene. Unmatched junction bases numbered 7, after V lost 2 bases and J lost 8 bases. This CDR3 spans 15 amino acids. The CDR3: CASSYAASGKYEQFF. In DNA, the CDR3 is TGTGCCAGCAGTTACGCGGCTAGCGGGAAATATGAGCAGTTCTTC.

The chain is built from TRBV9 and TRBJ2-1, with TRBD2 identical over 16 bases. Per germline, CDR1 SGDLS and CDR2 YYNGEE. V gave up 4 bases and J gave up 2 bases; unmatched junction bases: 9. The CDR3 spans 19 residues. CDR3 DNA sequence: TGTGCCAGCAGCCTCCCGGGACTAGCGGGAGGGCCGGCCTACAATGAGCAGTTCTTC. It yields the protein CASSLPGLAGGPAYNEQFF.

The sample holds a few counts of this clonotype. This chain uses TRBV6-6 with TRBJ1-1, with unresolved D. CDR1 and CDR2 (germline): MNHNY, SVGAGI (reference sequence). CDR3 length: 13 residues. With 2 bases removed from V and 7 bases from J, the gap between germline ends came to 11 bases. CDR3 amino acids: CASSYLDGVEAFF. The CDR3 coding sequence is TGTGCCAGCAGTTACCTTGACGGGGTTGAAGCTTTCTTT.

There are a few counts of this clonotype. This sequence joins TRBV7-2 and TRBJ2-1; D may be TRBD2 (6 bases). V lost 1 base and J 3 bases, leaving 10 bases between the germline ends. The CDR3 consists of 15 residues. The germline V gene has CDR1 SGHTA and CDR2 FQGNSA. The CDR3 DNA reads as TGTGCCAGCAGCTTAGAAGGGACTTTCTACAATGAGCAGTTCTTC. Protein sequence: CASSLEGTFYNEQFF.

This clonotype was observed many times. The chain joins TRBV29-1 to TRBJ1-5; perhaps TRBD1 as D (6 bases). CDR3 length: 14 amino acids. Trimming cost V 4 bases and J 5 bases, with 15 bases left between them. Germline CDR1 is SQVTM and CDR2 is ANQGSEA. The CDR3 bases are TGCAGCGTTGTGGGGGCGGACGGCGATCAGCCCCAGCATTTT. This translates into CSVVGADGDQPQHF.

This clonotype was picked up many times. The chain combines TRBV7-9 with TRBJ2-3; D not certain. The CDR3 consists of 13 residues. Germline lookup yields CDR1 SEHNR and CDR2 FQNEAQ (reference sequence). Trimming removed 3 bases from V and 4 bases from J, with 8 bases in between. CDR3 sequence (DNA): TGTGCCAGCAGCTTCAACTACCCAGATACGCAGTATTTT. This encodes CASSFNYPDTQYF.

Notes on this clonotype: This sequence may be a read error, since a much larger clone differs from it by one base. Likely a read error: the CDR3 ends without its conserved phenylalanine or tryptophan. The chain recombines TRBV9 with TRBJ2-1; 11 bases are a match to TRBD2. The junction had 3 bases not matched to a gene; V was cut back by 5 bases and J by 2 bases. CDR1 and CDR2 (germline): SGDLS, YYNGEE. There are 15 residues in the CDR3. CDR3 coding DNA: TGTGCCAGCAGGGCTAGCGGGGGGCCCTACAATGAGCAGTTCTTG. It translates to CASRASGGPYNEQFL.

This clonotype was seen repeatedly, ten times or more. The chain employs TRBV12-3 or TRBV12-4 and TRBJ1-2; the match to TRBD1 covers 9 bases. This CDR3 has 16 amino acids. V gave up 6 bases and J gave up 2 bases; unmatched junction bases: 10. The CDR3 nucleotides are TGTGCCAGCAGGGGACAGGGTACGGGAAAAAACTATGGCTACACCTTC. Encoded protein: CASRGQGTGKNYGYTF.

Many counts were recorded for this clonotype. The genes are TRBV6-5 and TRBJ1-6, with 9 nucleotides matching TRBD1. V shed 0 bases and J 7 bases; nucleotides not matched to a gene: 1. This CDR3 has 15 amino acids. Germline loops: CDR1 MNHEY, CDR2 SVGAGI. CDR3 bases: TGTGCCAGCAGTTACTCTGGGACAGGGAATTCACCCCTCCACTTT. Translation: CASSYSGTGNSPLHF.

This clonotype was detected a few times. This chain uses TRBV4-3 with TRBJ1-4, with 7 bases identical to TRBD1. The V gene's germline CDR1 is LGHNA and CDR2 YSLEER. V shed 0 bases and J 7 bases; nucleotides not matched to a gene: 8. There are 16 residues in the CDR3. The CDR3 spells CASSQDLAQGIEKLFF. Here the CDR3 DNA reads TGCGCCAGCAGCCAAGATTTGGCACAGGGGATTGAAAAACTGTTTTTT.

This clonotype was counted ten times or more. The chain carries TRBV5-1 and TRBJ2-7; perhaps TRBD1 as D (5 bases). Trimming removed 3 bases from V and 5 bases from J, with 15 bases in between. There are 14 residues in the CDR3. Germline V lookup: CDR1 SGHRS, CDR2 YFSETQ. The CDR3 region has the DNA TGCGCCAGCAGCTGGAAATCAGGGTCCGACGAGCAGTACTTC. The encoded protein is CASSWKSGSDEQYF.

The rearrangement joins TRBV7-2 to TRBJ2-1; 7 nucleotides line up with TRBD2. The CDR3 sequence is 17 residues long. J was trimmed by 2 bases and V by 1 base; bases with no gene match: 8. Germline loops: CDR1 SGHTA, CDR2 FQGNSA. Written as DNA, the CDR3 is TGTGCCAGCAGCTTAGTGGGCGGGGGTTTCGCCTACAATGAGCAGTTCTTC. It is translated as CASSLVGGGFAYNEQFF.

This clonotype was observed at least ten times. J is TRBJ2-5 and V is TRBV12-3 or TRBV12-4, with TRBD1 matching over 8 bases. The V gene end was trimmed by 5 bases and the J gene end by 4 bases; junction bases not matched to a gene: 9. This CDR3 has 15 amino acids. The CDR3 DNA follows: TGTGCCAGCAGTCTCGACAGGGGATTCATAGAGACCCAGTACTTC. Its protein product is CASSLDRGFIETQYF.

The V call is TRBV20-1, the J call TRBJ2-7, with D possibly TRBD2 on 6 matching bases. V lost 4 bases and J 0 bases, leaving 10 bases between the germline ends. Germline-derived CDR1 and CDR2 are DFQATT and SNEGSKA (reference sequence). The CDR3 loop spans 13 amino acids. The CDR3 coding sequence is TGCAGTGCTACCGGGACTTCCTCCTACGAGCAGTACTTC. This codes for CSATGTSSYEQYF.

This clonotype was seen more than once but under ten times. The chain recombines TRBV11-2 with TRBJ2-3; no reliable D call. The germline CDR1 and CDR2 sequences are SGHAT and FQNNGV. V was cut by 3 bases and J by 2 bases, with 15 bases left in between. The CDR3 sequence is 16 residues long. Here the CDR3 DNA reads TGTGCCAGCAGCTTCAACGAGATGTCGAACACAGATACGCAGTATTTT. Its translation: CASSFNEMSNTDTQYF.

This clonotype was seen many times. The J gene is TRBJ2-1, the V gene TRBV11-2, with a possible D match to TRBD1 (6 bases). V was cut by 5 bases and J by 6 bases, with 14 bases left in between. Germline loops: CDR1 SGHAT, CDR2 FQNNGV. This CDR3 is built from 14 residues. CDR3 DNA: TGTGCCAGCAGCCTAACCGGGACATCCAATGAGCAGTTCTTC. This codes for CASSLTGTSNEQFF.